One sample yielded the 15 T cell receptor beta chains listed below, sequenced in a study of T-cell reconstitution after alpha-beta-depleted transplantation in children. Preparation of the TCRbeta library involved a method that used unique molecular identifiers. MiXCR, applied by TCRdb to the PCR reads, yields one record per CDR3 protein. Of some 200,000 distinct CDR3 sequences listed, around 9.2% are singletons. Sequenced here: PBMCs, mostly from graft donor cells, sampled 360 days after TCRalphabeta/CD19-depleted stem cell transplant. Receptors were obtained from a male patient between 2 and 15 years old who had a stem cell transplant for acute myeloid leukemia, so the T cells may come from the graft donor.

The table lists this clonotype with many counts. This chain connects TRBV12-3 or TRBV12-4 to TRBJ2-7; tentatively, D is TRBD1 or TRBD2 (5 bases each). Deletions cut 4 bases from V and 4 bases from J, with 14 bases between. The CDR3 runs 14 residues. In nucleotides, the CDR3 is TGTGCCAGCAGTTCTCATGGGGGAACTTACGAGCAGTACTTC. Translating gives CASSSHGGTYEQYF.

This clonotype showed up many times. The junction departs from germline at one end; a sequencing error may be responsible. This chain connects TRBV12-3 or TRBV12-4 to TRBJ1-5; D ambiguous. The CDR3 has 13 residues. Here the CDR3 reads CASRLGRHQPQHF. The CDR3 bases are TGTGCCAGCAGGTTAGGACGTCATCAGCCCCAGCATTTT.

As concerns this clonotype: At one of its ends the junction is not consistent with the germline gene, which may arise from a read error. This rearrangement joins TRBV12-3 or TRBV12-4 to TRBJ2-1; 9 bases map to TRBD1. The CDR3 is 18 residues long. The CDR3 coding sequence is TGTACCAGCAGATCTCCCCGGGGGGACAGGGAACGGTACAATGAGCAGTTCTTC. Translated: CTSRSPRGDRERYNEQFF.

The CDR3 region is CASSLPDRTNEKLFF. Written as DNA, the CDR3 is TGTGCCAGCAGTTTACCGGACAGGACTAATGAAAAACTGTTTTTT. This chain uses TRBV28 with TRBJ1-4; 7 bases align to TRBD1. The CDR3 has 15 amino acids. The V gene end was trimmed by 2 bases and the J gene end by 2 bases; junction bases not matched to a gene: 2. The germline gives CDR1 MDHEN, CDR2 SYDVKM.

This clonotype was recorded many times. The V and J genes are TRBV12-3 or TRBV12-4 and TRBJ2-1; 7 bases match TRBD2. V gave up 6 bases and J gave up 4 bases; unmatched junction bases: 3. CDR3 length equals 13 residues. The CDR3 DNA is TGTGCCAGCAGCACTAGCGATTACAATGAGCAGTTCTTC. Translation gives CASSTSDYNEQFF.

In its sample, this clonotype was seen a few times. V and J are TRBV4-1 and TRBJ1-1, with a weak D call TRBD1 (5 bases). Trimming took off 0 bases at V and 3 bases at J, with 11 bases between the two ends. CDR3 length: 15 amino acids. Germline values: CDR1 MGHRA, CDR2 YSYEKL. For the CDR3, the DNA is TGCGCCAGCAGCCAAGATCCGGGGGTTTACACTGAAGCTTTCTTT. Translated, it gives CASSQDPGVYTEAFF.

This chain joins TRBV20-1 and TRBJ1-4; D gene uncertain. V lost 3 bases and J 0 bases, leaving 5 bases between the germline ends. Looked up from germline, CDR1 is DFQATT and CDR2 is SNEGSKA (reference sequence). The CDR3 sequence is 13 residues long. The CDR3 DNA follows: TGCAGTGCTAGTCAGACAACTAATGAAAAACTGTTTTTT. This sequence encodes CSASQTTNEKLFF.

The chain has TRBV12-3 or TRBV12-4 and TRBJ1-6; no clear D gene. This CDR3 is 14 amino acids long. Trimming took 5 bases from V and 8 from J, leaving 13 bases between them. The CDR3 protein is CASSLRPDYSPLHF. The CDR3 region has the DNA TGTGCCAGCAGTCTCCGGCCGGATTATTCACCCCTCCACTTT.

This clonotype came up many times. The chain has TRBV5-1 and TRBJ1-1, with D hard to call. This CDR3 has 14 amino acids. V shed 2 bases and J shed 6 bases, with 14 bases lying between them. In germline, CDR1 is SGHRS, CDR2 YFSETQ. CDR3 nucleotide sequence: TGCGCCAGCAGCTTTCGGGCCGGATGGGCTGAAGCTTTCTTT. Translating it yields CASSFRAGWAEAFF.

This clonotype was recorded many times. The chain combines TRBV20-1 with TRBJ2-2; tentatively, D is TRBD2 (5 bases). Germline CDR1 is DFQATT and CDR2 is SNEGSKA (reference sequence). Trimming took 8 bases from V and 3 from J, leaving 13 bases between them. The CDR3 spans 13 residues. DNA of the CDR3: TGCAGTACTCTAGCAAAAGACACCGGGGAGCTGTTTTTT. It translates to CSTLAKDTGELFF.

Turning to this clonotype: This sequence may be a read error, since a much larger clone differs from it by one base. V and J are TRBV4-1 and TRBJ1-1, with TRBD1 as a possible D gene (5 bases). Trimming took off 6 bases at V and 6 bases at J, with 8 bases between the two ends. Germline assignment: CDR1 MGHRA and CDR2 YSYEKL. The CDR3 spans 11 residues. The DNA for the CDR3 is TGCGCCAGCAGGGGGGACCCTGAAGCTTTCTTT. This gives the protein CASRGDPEAFF.

The chain carries TRBV12-3 or TRBV12-4 and TRBJ2-7; 7 bases fit TRBD1. The CDR3 has 13 residues. V dropped 2 bases and J dropped 7; count of bases not matched to a gene: 5. The DNA for the CDR3 is TGTGCCAGCAGTTTAAGAGCAGGGGGTGAGCAGTACGTC. This gives the protein CASSLRAGGEQYV.

The CDR3 sequence is CATRPRTPHRTDTQYF. CDR3 DNA: TGTGCCACCAGGCCACGAACTCCGCATCGCACAGATACGCAGTATTTT. The genes are TRBV27 and TRBJ2-3; D uncertain. The V and J ends lost 10 bases and 1 base respectively, with 21 bases between them. The germline V gene encodes CDR1 MNHEY and CDR2 SMNVEV (reference sequence). The CDR3 is 16 amino acids.

This clonotype was found a few times. Here the CDR3 DNA reads TGTGCCAGCAACTACGCGGGGCCCCGGGGGAATGAGCAGTTCTTC. Protein sequence: CASNYAGPRGNEQFF. The gene calls are TRBV28 and TRBJ2-1; D may be TRBD2 (6 bases). The V end lost 7 bases, the J end lost 7 bases, and 20 bases lay between the germline ends. CDR3 length: 15 residues. The V gene's germline CDR1 is MDHEN and CDR2 SYDVKM.

This clonotype was observed a few times. V is TRBV7-9 and J is TRBJ1-2; D unclear. The germline gives CDR1 SEHNR, CDR2 FQNEAQ (reference sequence). V lost 5 bases and J lost 5, with 9 bases in between. The CDR3 is 12 residues long. The CDR3 sequence: CASSLSAYGYTF. The CDR3 DNA reads as TGTGCCAGCAGCCTGTCGGCATATGGCTACACCTTC.